This T cell receptor beta chain was identified in a study of OX40 agonist ivuxolimab in advanced cancers. Only in-frame clones appear in the TCRdb table, and some are missing; sequencing was by immunoSEQ multiplex PCR. Of some 97,000 clones in the sample, about 91% are singletons; the top ten hold about 0.51%. Peripheral blood came from all dose cohorts at three timepoints. Deletions cut 0 bases from V and 8 bases from J, with 17 bases between. Per germline, CDR1 SGHNT and CDR2 YYREEE (reference sequence). The CDR3 has 16 residues. The TCR originated in an adult with an advanced solid tumor such as melanoma, head and neck, liver or kidney cancer. The sample consisted of CD4+ or CD8+ T cells sorted from blood, taken in a trial of the OX40 agonist ivuxolimab. The chain employs TRBV5-4 and TRBJ1-4; D possibly corresponds to TRBD1 (5 bases). This CDR3 reads CASSLGTGRVGEKLFF. CDR3 nucleotides: TGTGCCAGCAGCTTGGGGACGGGCAGGGTAGGAGAAAAACTGTTTTTT.